This TCR beta chain was sequenced in a study of T-cell reconstitution after alpha-beta-depleted transplantation in children. Overall study findings and caveats: Newly produced T cells mostly provided counts and TCRbeta diversity after one year, as hyperexpanded clones declined. Certain patients had high TCRbeta diversity at day 60, and it came from recipient T cells and thymic progenitors that survived. About two months after transplant, alpha-beta T cells reportedly came from several hundred expanded graft clones.

Regarding this clonotype: The target antigen is unknown.

The germline V and J ends were trimmed by 3 bases and 9 bases, with 12 bases remaining between them. The length of the CDR3 is 14 residues. This sample's TCRbeta library carried unique molecular identifier barcodes. One entry per CDR3 protein results from TCRdb running MiXCR on the PCR reads. The sample lists hundreds of thousands of distinct CDR3 sequences; roughly 17% were seen once. The TCR comes from a male patient aged 2 to 10 who had a stem cell transplant for acute lymphoblastic leukemia, so the T cells may come from the graft donor. The sequencing used PBMCs, mostly from graft donor cells, collected 360 days after TCRalphabeta/CD19-depleted stem cell transplant. The chain couples TRBV12-3 or TRBV12-4 to TRBJ1-6, with no clear D. CDR3: CASSFGRWISPLHF. CDR3 DNA sequence: TGTGCCAGCAGTTTCGGACGGTGGATTTCACCCCTCCACTTT.